This TCR beta chain was profiled in a study of blood T cell repertoires in COVID-19. Study processing details: Reference gene primer amplification gave estimated nucleated cell counts. The table came from immunoSEQ multiplex PCR; TCRdb's copy has only in-frame clones and leaves some out. V and J calls and clone size are as listed in that table; D and trimming were resolved from the DNA. The sample has more than 300,000 clones; 85% to 90% are singletons. Germline CDR1 SGDLS, CDR2 YYNGEE. The CDR3 has 13 amino acids. Trimming removed 0 bases at V and 4 bases at J, with 7 bases between. The study recruited people aged about 18 to 90 years across more than 20 US areas. Cohort assignment relied on participant-reported clinical history. Two negative PCRs, clearance, or symptom resolution characterized the recovered Cohort 3 donors.

The rearrangement uses TRBV9 and TRBJ1-2, with D unresolved. The sequence was collected from a woman between 18 and 30 years old who had recovered from COVID-19. Sample: PBMCs or T cells enriched from blood (not recorded which). The CDR3, as DNA: TGTGCCAGCAGCGTAGATGGGCGCTATGGCTACACCTTC. Encoded protein: CASSVDGRYGYTF.